This TCR beta chain was found in a study of cytomegalovirus exposure and HLA in healthy donors. In the case of this clone: Its antigen is not known.

Study results and limitations: Reportedly, diagnosis of cytomegalovirus status by the classifier showed high specificity and sensitivity. Rates of TCR association differed by HLA locus in a later analysis, with DRB1 highest and HLA-C lowest.

This PCR relied on a set of 60 Vbeta primers and 13 Jbeta primers. In the authors' workflow: Later, 80 million or so unique TCR beta chains were counted in an analysis, and roughly 10 million of them were shared. Clones were read by immunoSEQ multiplex PCR, and TCRdb kept only the in-frame ones, dropping some. D and trimming come from the DNA, and the V and J calls and clone size come from that table. The sample has more than 80,000 clones, roughly 80% seen once. This receptor was taken from a man aged 60 to 75 in good health and CMV-seronegative. The sequenced sample consisted of PBMCs.

This chain's CDR3 is CAWELYGTAYNSPLHF. CDR3 DNA: TGTGCCTGGGAATTGTACGGGACAGCTTATAATTCACCCCTCCACTTT. The V call is TRBV30, the J call TRBJ1-6; TRBD1 matches 7 bases. V was clipped by 5 bases and J by 4 bases; unmatched bases: 11. Germline V gene sequence: CDR1 GTSNPN, CDR2 SVGIG (reference sequence). This CDR3 has 16 residues.